These T cell receptor beta chains were read from a single sample in a study of blood T cell repertoires in COVID-19. The data were produced by immunoSEQ multiplex PCR, yet TCRdb's version contains in-frame clones alone and is incomplete. The sample has 15,000 to 20,000 clones; about 90% are singletons. What was sequenced was peripheral blood. Receptors were obtained from a man aged 45 to 65 with active COVID-19. CDR3s include the opening cysteine and the closing phenylalanine or tryptophan. The D gene is left open where the match is weak. Size tells how often a clone was seen (once, few, many) or the class of an expanded clone, and some rows leave it out.

j_call d_call clone_size v_call cdr3_length cdr3_aa cdr3_nt
TRBJ1-5 - - TRBV4-1 16 CASSQDPGDGNQPQHF TGCGCCAGCAGCCAAGATCCGGGGGATGGCAATCAGCCCCAGCATTTT
TRBJ2-1 - - TRBV18 12 CASSREANEQFF TGTGCCAGCTCACGAGAAGCAAATGAGCAGTTCTTC
TRBJ2-2 - - TRBV4-3 17 CASSQENVGYYTGELFF TGCGCCAGCAGCCAAGAAAACGTGGGCTACTACACCGGGGAGCTGTTTTTT
TRBJ2-3 - once TRBV14 13 CASSPRLADTQYF TGTGCCAGCAGCCCCCGACTAGCAGATACGCAGTATTTT
TRBJ2-1 TRBD1 - TRBV6-2/TRBV6-3 13 CASSYRGTGAQFF TGTGCCAGCAGTTATAGGGGAACAGGGGCGCAGTTCTTC
TRBJ1-6 - - TRBV7-9 15 CASSRTTPADSPLHF TGTGCCAGCAGCCGAACCACCCCCGCGGATTCACCCCTCCACTTT
TRBJ2-5 - - TRBV18 11 CASSPRETQYF TGTGCCAGCTCACCCCGAGAGACCCAGTACTTC
TRBJ2-3 - - TRBV11-3 15 CASSLDHLLPHTQYF TGTGCCAGCAGCTTAGATCACCTCCTACCGCATACGCAGTATTTT
TRBJ2-7 - - TRBV27 13 CASRPTGSYEQYF TGTGCCAGCAGGCCTACAGGATCCTACGAGCAGTACTTC
TRBJ1-1 - - TRBV6-2/TRBV6-3 15 CASSYETPRNTEAFF TGTGCCAGCAGTTACGAGACACCCAGGAACACTGAAGCTTTCTTT
TRBJ1-4 - few TRBV4-1 15 CASSQYRAVNEKLFF TGCGCCAGCAGCCAATACAGGGCGGTTAATGAAAAACTGTTTTTT
TRBJ1-4 - - TRBV11-1 16 CASSSRTGTTNEKLFF TGTGCCAGCAGCTCCAGAACAGGCACCACTAATGAAAAACTGTTTTTT
TRBJ2-4 TRBD2 - TRBV7-3 13 CASSLSREGIQYF TGTGCCAGCAGCTTAAGTCGGGAGGGCATTCAGTACTTC
TRBJ1-1 - - TRBV7-3 13 CASRKLRNTEAFF TGTGCCAGCAGGAAACTACGGAACACTGAAGCTTTCTTT